Listed below are T cell receptor beta chains from one sample, sequenced in a study of cytomegalovirus exposure and HLA in healthy donors. Clones were read by immunoSEQ multiplex PCR, and TCRdb kept only the in-frame ones, dropping some. The table lists around 200,000 clones, about 81% of them singletons, with roughly 6% in the top ten. The sample comprised PBMCs. Receptors originate from a man between 35 and 55 years old in good health and CMV-seropositive. Each CDR3 is given with its conserved first and last residue. D genes are given only for firm matches. The size field is filled for only some rows; it gives once, few, many or a size class.

clone_size: NA; v_call: TRBV7-6; d_call: NA; j_call: TRBJ2-3; cdr3_aa: CASSLGATDTQYF; cdr3_nt: TGTGCCAGCAGCTTAGGGGCCACAGATACGCAGTATTTT
clone_size: NA; v_call: TRBV5-6; d_call: NA; j_call: TRBJ1-1; cdr3_aa: CASSFGGPAGPTEAFF; cdr3_nt: TGTGCCAGCAGCTTTGGAGGGCCAGCTGGCCCGACTGAAGCTTTCTTT
clone_size: NA; v_call: TRBV6-5; d_call: NA; j_call: TRBJ2-5; cdr3_aa: CASSYWGAQETQYF; cdr3_nt: TGTGCCAGCAGTTACTGGGGAGCTCAAGAGACCCAGTACTTC
clone_size: few; v_call: TRBV18; d_call: TRBD2; j_call: TRBJ2-1; cdr3_aa: CASSPPGLANNEQFF; cdr3_nt: TGTGCCAGCTCACCTCCGGGACTAGCGAACAATGAGCAGTTCTTC
clone_size: few; v_call: TRBV7-9; d_call: NA; j_call: TRBJ1-4; cdr3_aa: CSSTPGDEKLFF; cdr3_nt: TGTTCCAGCACCCCCGGGGATGAAAAACTGTTTTTT
clone_size: NA; v_call: TRBV28; d_call: NA; j_call: TRBJ2-2; cdr3_aa: CASSPLTYDTGELFF; cdr3_nt: TGTGCCAGCAGTCCCCTGACATACGACACCGGGGAGCTGTTTTTT
clone_size: NA; v_call: TRBV7-8; d_call: NA; j_call: TRBJ2-1; cdr3_aa: CASSLESRGWYNEQFF; cdr3_nt: TGTGCCAGCAGCTTAGAGTCCAGGGGTTGGTACAATGAGCAGTTCTTC
clone_size: NA; v_call: TRBV25-1; d_call: TRBD2; j_call: TRBJ2-1; cdr3_aa: CASSESVTSGWNEQFF; cdr3_nt: TGTGCCAGCAGTGAATCTGTTACTAGCGGGTGGAATGAGCAGTTCTTC
clone_size: NA; v_call: TRBV27; d_call: TRBD2; j_call: TRBJ2-1; cdr3_aa: CASSSGLAHNEQFF; cdr3_nt: TGTGCCAGCAGTTCCGGACTAGCTCACAATGAGCAGTTCTTC
clone_size: NA; v_call: TRBV4-1; d_call: TRBD2; j_call: TRBJ2-7; cdr3_aa: CASSKGTSGTYEQYF; cdr3_nt: TGCGCCAGCAGCAAAGGGACTAGCGGAACCTACGAGCAGTACTTC
clone_size: NA; v_call: TRBV11-2; d_call: NA; j_call: TRBJ2-1; cdr3_aa: CASSNREITNEQFF; cdr3_nt: TGTGCCAGCAGCAACCGGGAAATAACGAATGAGCAGTTCTTC
clone_size: NA; v_call: TRBV14; d_call: NA; j_call: TRBJ1-1; cdr3_aa: CASSPGVGGAFF; cdr3_nt: TGTGCCAGCAGCCCAGGGGTTGGGGGAGCTTTCTTT
clone_size: once; v_call: TRBV7-9; d_call: NA; j_call: TRBJ1-1; cdr3_aa: CAGGTANTEAFF; cdr3_nt: TGTGCCGGCGGGACGGCGAACACTGAAGCTTTCTTT
clone_size: NA; v_call: TRBV7-7; d_call: NA; j_call: TRBJ2-2; cdr3_aa: CASSLTGPGELFF; cdr3_nt: TGTGCCAGCAGCCTCACAGGGCCCGGGGAGCTGTTTTTT
clone_size: NA; v_call: TRBV14; d_call: NA; j_call: TRBJ2-7; cdr3_aa: CASSPTFYGEQYF; cdr3_nt: TGTGCCAGCAGCCCCACTTTTTACGGGGAGCAGTACTTC
clone_size: NA; v_call: TRBV9; d_call: NA; j_call: TRBJ2-7; cdr3_aa: CASSSSQGSAYEQYF; cdr3_nt: TGTGCCAGCAGCTCCAGCCAGGGTAGTGCCTACGAGCAGTACTTC
clone_size: NA; v_call: TRBV15; d_call: NA; j_call: TRBJ2-1; cdr3_aa: CATSRDLQGLSYNEQFF; cdr3_nt: TGTGCCACCAGCAGAGATTTACAGGGCCTATCCTACAATGAGCAGTTCTTC
clone_size: NA; v_call: TRBV11-2; d_call: NA; j_call: TRBJ1-3; cdr3_aa: CASSLAGSGNTIYF; cdr3_nt: TGTGCCAGCAGCTTAGCCGGCTCTGGAAACACCATATATTTT
clone_size: NA; v_call: TRBV6-5; d_call: NA; j_call: TRBJ1-1; cdr3_aa: CASSYRDRNTEAFF; cdr3_nt: TGTGCCAGCAGTTATCGTGACAGGAACACTGAAGCTTTCTTT
clone_size: NA; v_call: TRBV5-1; d_call: NA; j_call: TRBJ2-1; cdr3_aa: CASSLGQGLAYEQFF; cdr3_nt: TGCGCCAGCAGCCTAGGACAGGGACTAGCCTATGAGCAGTTCTTC
clone_size: NA; v_call: TRBV7-9; d_call: TRBD2; j_call: TRBJ2-5; cdr3_aa: CASSSGLDRDQYF; cdr3_nt: TGTGCCAGCAGCTCCGGACTAGACAGAGACCAGTACTTC
clone_size: NA; v_call: TRBV6-5; d_call: NA; j_call: TRBJ2-4; cdr3_aa: CASSYVGGVKNIQYF; cdr3_nt: TGTGCCAGCAGCTACGTGGGAGGTGTCAAAAACATTCAGTACTTC
clone_size: NA; v_call: TRBV7-9; d_call: TRBD2; j_call: TRBJ2-2; cdr3_aa: CASSLERTSAGELFF; cdr3_nt: TGTGCCAGCAGCTTAGAGCGGACTAGTGCCGGGGAGCTGTTTTTT
clone_size: NA; v_call: TRBV7-4; d_call: NA; j_call: TRBJ1-1; cdr3_aa: CASSSLSEGPKVTDTEAFF; cdr3_nt: TGTGCCAGCAGCTCCCTATCGGAGGGGCCTAAGGTCACGGACACTGAAGCTTTCTTT
clone_size: NA; v_call: TRBV11-2; d_call: TRBD2; j_call: TRBJ2-7; cdr3_aa: CASSTGLAGRYDEQYF; cdr3_nt: TGTGCCAGCAGCACGGGACTAGCGGGTAGATACGACGAGCAGTACTTC
clone_size: NA; v_call: TRBV28; d_call: TRBD2; j_call: TRBJ2-1; cdr3_aa: CASSFLAEDYNEQFF; cdr3_nt: TGTGCCAGCAGTTTCCTAGCGGAAGACTACAATGAGCAGTTCTTC
clone_size: few; v_call: TRBV27; d_call: NA; j_call: TRBJ2-7; cdr3_aa: CASSLAGTLSYEQYF; cdr3_nt: TGTGCCAGCAGTTTAGCCGGGACTCTCAGCTACGAGCAGTACTTC
clone_size: NA; v_call: TRBV6-6; d_call: TRBD2; j_call: TRBJ2-1; cdr3_aa: CASMPSGTNEQFF; cdr3_nt: TGTGCCAGCATGCCTAGCGGGACCAATGAGCAGTTCTTC
clone_size: NA; v_call: TRBV7-9; d_call: NA; j_call: TRBJ2-1; cdr3_aa: CASSFGLYNEQFF; cdr3_nt: TGTGCCAGCAGTTTCGGACTCTACAATGAGCAGTTCTTC
clone_size: NA; v_call: TRBV5-1; d_call: TRBD2; j_call: TRBJ2-1; cdr3_aa: CASSEGLAGVRDEQFF; cdr3_nt: TGCGCCAGCAGCGAGGGACTAGCGGGAGTAAGGGATGAGCAGTTCTTC
clone_size: NA; v_call: TRBV27; d_call: NA; j_call: TRBJ1-3; cdr3_aa: CASSFSQGEASGNTIYF; cdr3_nt: TGTGCCAGCAGTTTTTCACAGGGTGAAGCCTCTGGAAACACCATATATTTT
clone_size: NA; v_call: TRBV4-1; d_call: NA; j_call: TRBJ2-7; cdr3_aa: CASSQVGVGYEQYF; cdr3_nt: TGCGCCAGCAGCCAAGTAGGGGTCGGGTACGAGCAGTACTTC
clone_size: NA; v_call: TRBV5-5; d_call: NA; j_call: TRBJ1-5; cdr3_aa: CASSFQGAQPQHF; cdr3_nt: TGTGCCAGCAGCTTCCAGGGTGCTCAGCCCCAGCATTTT
clone_size: NA; v_call: TRBV6-5; d_call: NA; j_call: TRBJ1-4; cdr3_aa: CASSRSVQGYEKLFF; cdr3_nt: TGTGCCAGCAGCCGGTCCGTGCAGGGTTATGAAAAACTGTTTTTT
clone_size: once; v_call: TRBV27; d_call: NA; j_call: TRBJ2-1; cdr3_aa: CASSLTDNEQFF; cdr3_nt: TGTGCCAGCAGTTTGACAGACAATGAGCAGTTCTTC
clone_size: once; v_call: TRBV9; d_call: NA; j_call: TRBJ2-1; cdr3_aa: CASSVGGISSYNEQFF; cdr3_nt: TGTGCCAGCAGCGTAGGCGGGATTAGCTCCTACAATGAGCAGTTCTTC
clone_size: NA; v_call: TRBV10-2; d_call: TRBD1; j_call: TRBJ1-2; cdr3_aa: CASTLDRAFYGYTF; cdr3_nt: TGCGCCAGCACCTTGGACAGGGCTTTCTATGGCTACACCTTC
clone_size: NA; v_call: TRBV2; d_call: TRBD1; j_call: TRBJ1-1; cdr3_aa: CASRDRGDTEAFF; cdr3_nt: TGTGCCAGCAGGGACAGGGGGGACACTGAAGCTTTCTTT
clone_size: NA; v_call: TRBV19; d_call: TRBD1; j_call: TRBJ1-5; cdr3_aa: CASSAPTGGNNQPQHF; cdr3_nt: TGTGCCAGTAGTGCCCCGACAGGGGGTAACAATCAGCCCCAGCATTTT
clone_size: NA; v_call: TRBV5-5; d_call: TRBD1; j_call: TRBJ2-7; cdr3_aa: CASSLGQGDYEQYF; cdr3_nt: TGTGCCAGCAGCTTGGGACAGGGGGACTACGAGCAGTACTTC
clone_size: once; v_call: TRBV6-6; d_call: NA; j_call: TRBJ2-2; cdr3_aa: CASSWPGELFF; cdr3_nt: TGTGCCAGCAGTTGGCCCGGGGAGCTGTTTTTT
clone_size: NA; v_call: TRBV30; d_call: TRBD1; j_call: TRBJ2-2; cdr3_aa: CAWSLQGANTGELFF; cdr3_nt: TGTGCCTGGTCATTACAGGGGGCGAACACCGGGGAGCTGTTTTTT
clone_size: NA; v_call: TRBV4-1; d_call: TRBD1; j_call: TRBJ1-1; cdr3_aa: CASSLGQGGVTEAFF; cdr3_nt: TGCGCCAGCAGCCTTGGACAGGGGGGGGTCACTGAAGCTTTCTTT
clone_size: NA; v_call: TRBV4-1; d_call: NA; j_call: TRBJ1-3; cdr3_aa: CASSQGRGRGSGNTIYF; cdr3_nt: TGCGCCAGCAGCCAAGGGCGGGGAAGGGGATCTGGAAACACCATATATTTT
clone_size: once; v_call: TRBV2; d_call: TRBD2; j_call: TRBJ2-1; cdr3_aa: CASSRGASGRAPYNEQFF; cdr3_nt: TGTGCCAGCAGCCGCGGGGCTAGCGGGAGGGCCCCCTACAATGAGCAGTTCTTC
clone_size: NA; v_call: TRBV7-3; d_call: NA; j_call: TRBJ2-1; cdr3_aa: CASSLRGQLGEQFF; cdr3_nt: TGTGCCAGCAGCTTAAGAGGACAGCTCGGTGAGCAGTTCTTC
clone_size: NA; v_call: TRBV25-1; d_call: NA; j_call: TRBJ2-1; cdr3_aa: CASSVMLANEQFF; cdr3_nt: TGTGCCAGCAGTGTAATGTTGGCAAATGAGCAGTTCTTC
clone_size: few; v_call: TRBV19; d_call: TRBD2; j_call: TRBJ2-7; cdr3_aa: CASSIGGTSGNYEQYF; cdr3_nt: TGTGCCAGTAGTATAGGTGGAACTAGCGGGAACTACGAGCAGTACTTC